This T cell receptor (beta chain) was identified in a study of T-cell reconstitution after alpha-beta-depleted transplantation in children. Molecular barcoding with unique molecular identifiers was used for the TCRbeta library. MiXCR, applied by TCRdb to the PCR reads, yields one record per CDR3 protein. Here the sample spans more than 150,000 distinct CDR3 sequences, about 6.3% being singletons. There are many counts of this clonotype. The sequence came from a human donor who donated a stem cell graft to a child with Wiskott-Aldrich syndrome. The specimen comprised PBMCs from the stem cell graft donor, sampled from the stem cell graft.

DNA for the CDR3: TGTGCCAGCAGCTTAGCAGGGGATACGGCCTACGAGCAGTACTTC. It encodes CASSLAGDTAYEQYF. The chain has TRBV7-6 and TRBJ2-7; tentative D call: TRBD1 (5 bases). The CDR3 length is 15 residues. Trimming took 0 bases from V and 2 from J, leaving 11 bases between them. Germline values: CDR1 SGHVS, CDR2 FNYEAQ.